This T cell receptor beta chain is from a study of technical replicates of blood from several donors. Sequenced by immunoSEQ multiplex PCR; TCRdb stores in-frame clones only, minus some. The sample contains tens of thousands of clones, approximately 87% of which appear only once. The sample consisted of PBMCs. The TCR was taken from a human donor in good health. Some clones in this sample may be carry-over from other donors' samples.

The CDR3 here is CASSYGPGGTDTQYF. The DNA for the CDR3 is TGTGCCAGCAGTTACGGACCGGGGGGCACAGATACGCAGTATTTT. V and J are TRBV6-6 and TRBJ2-3; D may be TRBD2 (6 bases). The V and J ends lost 2 bases and 1 base respectively, with 10 bases between them. Germline assignment: CDR1 MNHNY and CDR2 SVGAGI (reference sequence). The CDR3 spans 15 residues.